The source of this TCR beta chain is a study of follicular helper T cells after annual influenza vaccination. Across the study: Sampling occurred days 0, 7 and 28 after each influenza vaccination. For some subjects, blood spans the 2013-2014, 2014-2015 and 2015-2016 annual vaccinations. Findings and limits, study-wide: ICOS+CD38+ cTfh clonality change tracked circulating plasmablast frequency change. Undersampling of larger non-cTfh compartments could not be excluded.

The CDR3 has 13 amino acids. The V end was cut by 4 bases, the J end by 8 bases, with 12 bases between. Germline CDR1 SGHRS, CDR2 YFSETQ. This clone appeared once. Its antigen remains unidentified. Assay: immunoSEQ multiplex PCR; the TCRdb copy retains only in-frame clones and omits some. The sample consists of 10,000 or so clones, under 80% of them appearing once. The chain combines TRBV5-1 with TRBJ1-4; D gene ambiguous. This receptor was obtained from an adult who received the influenza vaccine. The sample consisted of CXCR5- memory CD4+ T cells sorted from blood, taken 6 weeks after influenza vaccination. CDR3 amino acids: CASSPDGGEKLFF. Here the CDR3 DNA reads TGCGCCAGCAGCCCCGACGGAGGGGAAAAACTGTTTTTT.